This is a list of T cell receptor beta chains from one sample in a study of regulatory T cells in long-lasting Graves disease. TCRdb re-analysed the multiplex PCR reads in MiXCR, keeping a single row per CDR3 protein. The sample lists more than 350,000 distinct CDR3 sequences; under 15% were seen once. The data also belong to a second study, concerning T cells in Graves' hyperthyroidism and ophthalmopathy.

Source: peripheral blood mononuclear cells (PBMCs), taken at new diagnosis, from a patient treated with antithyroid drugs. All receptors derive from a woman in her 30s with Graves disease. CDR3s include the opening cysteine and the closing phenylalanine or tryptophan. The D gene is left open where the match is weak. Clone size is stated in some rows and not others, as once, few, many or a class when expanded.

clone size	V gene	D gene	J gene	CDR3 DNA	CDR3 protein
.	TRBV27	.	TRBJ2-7	TGTGCCAGCAGCCGGCCTACGTGGAAAGGCGAGCGGTACTTC	CASSRPTWKGERYF
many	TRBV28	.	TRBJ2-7	TGTGCCAGCAGAGCTGACAGTAGCTCCTACGAGCAGTACTTC	CASRADSSSYEQYF
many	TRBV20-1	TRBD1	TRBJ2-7	TGCAGTGCTAGAGGGGACAGGGGACTAGACGAGCAGTACTTC	CSARGDRGLDEQYF
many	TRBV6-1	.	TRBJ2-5	TGTGCCAGCAGTGAAGTTACAGCCGGTTACCAGTACTTC	CASSEVTAGYQYF
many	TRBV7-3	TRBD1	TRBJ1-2	TGTGCCAGCAGCTTAAGCGGGACAGATAACTATGGCTACACCTTC	CASSLSGTDNYGYTF
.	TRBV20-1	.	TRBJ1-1	TGCAGTGCTAGCCGTCCCAGTGAAGCTTTCTTT	CSASRPSEAFF
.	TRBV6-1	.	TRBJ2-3	TGTGCCAGCAGGGGGGCGAGATCAGGGTTCACAGATACGCAGTATTTT	CASRGARSGFTDTQYF
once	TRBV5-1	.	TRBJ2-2	TGCGCCAGCAGCTTGGCACAGACTACCGGGGAGCTGTTTTTT	CASSLAQTTGELFF
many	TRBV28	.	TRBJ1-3	TGTGCCAGCAGTGGGACGGATGATGTGATCGGTTCTGGAAACACCATATATTTT	CASSGTDDVIGSGNTIYF
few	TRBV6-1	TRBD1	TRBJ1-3	TGTGCCAGCAGTAGGGACAGGGGGGACACCATATATTTT	CASSRDRGDTIYF
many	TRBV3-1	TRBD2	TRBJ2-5	TGTGCCAGCAGCCAGGGACTAGCGGGGGTTGGGGCCGAAGAGACCCAGTACTTC	CASSQGLAGVGAEETQYF
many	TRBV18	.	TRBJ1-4	TGTGCCAGCACCGGGACACCTACTAATGAAAAACTGTTTTTT	CASTGTPTNEKLFF
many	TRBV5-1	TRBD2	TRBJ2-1	TGCGCCAGCAGCGCGGGTAGCGGGAGGCGGGGTGAGCAGTTCTTC	CASSAGSGRRGEQFF
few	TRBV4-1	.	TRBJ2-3	TGCGCCAGCAGCCAAGGATGGGTCGGCGGTAGCACAGATACGCAGTATTTT	CASSQGWVGGSTDTQYF
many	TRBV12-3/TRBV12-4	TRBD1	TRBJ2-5	TGTGCCAGCAGTTTCCCCTCCGGGACAGAATTTCTCTTGCGCCAAGAGACCCAGTACTTC	CASSFPSGTEFLLRQETQYF
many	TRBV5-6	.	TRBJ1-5	TGTGCCAGCAGCTTGGGGCCGGGGGTCGTCAATCAGCCCCAGCATTTT	CASSLGPGVVNQPQHF
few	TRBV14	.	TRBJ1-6	TGTGCCAGCAGCCAAGAATGGGGGGCGCATTCACCCCTCCACTTT	CASSQEWGAHSPLHF
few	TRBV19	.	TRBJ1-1	TGTGCCAGTAGTATAGCATGGGGGAACACTGAAGCTTTCTTT	CASSIAWGNTEAFF
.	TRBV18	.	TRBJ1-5	TGTGCCAGCTCAGGGGTGTCGAGCAATCAGCCCCAGCATTTT	CASSGVSSNQPQHF
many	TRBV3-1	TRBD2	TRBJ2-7	TGTGCCAGCAGCCACCCATACCAGCGGGAGGCCTACGAGCAGTACTTC	CASSHPYQREAYEQYF
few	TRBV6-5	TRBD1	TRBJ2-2	TGTGCCAGCAGTTACTCGATGGCGGACAGGGGCAACACCGGGGAGCTGTTTTTT	CASSYSMADRGNTGELFF
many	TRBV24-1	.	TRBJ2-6	TGTGCCACCAGTGATTCCTACAGGGTCGGGGCCAACGTCCTGACTTTC	CATSDSYRVGANVLTF
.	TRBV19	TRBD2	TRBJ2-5	TGTGCCAGTAGTATCATTCTTGGCGGGAGCCTCCAAGAGACCCAGTACTTC	CASSIILGGSLQETQYF
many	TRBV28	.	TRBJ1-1	TGTGCCAGCAGTTTGCGACAGGAAAGTAGGGCGAACACTGAAGCTTTCTTT	CASSLRQESRANTEAFF
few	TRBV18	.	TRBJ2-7	TGTGCCAGCTCACCATCCCAGGGTACGTTAAACGAGCAGTACTTC	CASSPSQGTLNEQYF
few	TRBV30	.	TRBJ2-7	TGTGCCTGGAGTCAACAGGTTTACGAGCAGTACTTC	CAWSQQVYEQYF
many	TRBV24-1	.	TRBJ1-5	TGTGCCACCAGTGATTTGGCCAGCAATCAGCCCCAGCATTTT	CATSDLASNQPQHF
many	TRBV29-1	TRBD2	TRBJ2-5	TGCAGCGTTGAAGATACGGCGGTAGCGGGAACCCAAGAGACCCAGTACTTC	CSVEDTAVAGTQETQYF